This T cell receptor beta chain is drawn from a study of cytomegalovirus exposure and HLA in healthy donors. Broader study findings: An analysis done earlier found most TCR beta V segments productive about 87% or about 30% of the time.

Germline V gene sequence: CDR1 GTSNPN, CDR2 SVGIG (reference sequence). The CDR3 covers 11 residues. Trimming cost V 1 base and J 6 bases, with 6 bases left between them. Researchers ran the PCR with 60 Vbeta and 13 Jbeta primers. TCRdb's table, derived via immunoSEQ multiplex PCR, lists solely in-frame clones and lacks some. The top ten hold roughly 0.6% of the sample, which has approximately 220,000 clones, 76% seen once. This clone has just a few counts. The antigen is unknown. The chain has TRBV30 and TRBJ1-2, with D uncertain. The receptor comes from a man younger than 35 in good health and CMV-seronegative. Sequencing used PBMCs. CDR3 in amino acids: CAWSGGHGYTF. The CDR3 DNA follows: TGTGCCTGGAGTGGAGGCCATGGCTACACCTTC.